These 15 T cell receptor beta chains were sequenced from one sample in a study of beta chain features in type 1 diabetes. Study outcomes and limitations: All four CD4+ subsets from Type 1 diabetes patients carried moderately but significantly shorter TCRB CDR3s.

Their antigens are not known. The sequenced template was cDNA made from the entire isolated RNA. The protocol was immunoSEQ multiplex PCR, while the TCRdb copy is restricted to in-frame clones and leaves out a portion. The profile shows some 240,000 clones, 16% of them singletons. The sample consisted of naive CD4+ T cells from blood. Receptor source: a man between 25 and 39 years old with type 1 diabetes.

Only a few counts were recorded for this clone. The chain links TRBV7-9 to TRBJ2-1, with 9 nucleotides matching TRBD2. The CDR3 contains 14 residues. V was clipped by 2 bases and J by 9 bases; unmatched bases: 5. Looked up from germline, CDR1 is SEHNR and CDR2 is FQNEAQ (reference sequence). This CDR3 reads CASSLWTSEGEQFF. The CDR3 DNA follows: TGTGCCAGCAGCTTATGGACTAGCGAGGGTGAGCAGTTCTTC.

Worth noting for this clone: Different DNA sequences within this sample yield the same CDR3. The chain employs TRBV5-1 and TRBJ1-2; 8 nucleotides line up with TRBD1. The CDR3 loop spans 14 amino acids. J was trimmed by 2 bases and V by 0 bases; bases with no gene match: 0. Germline CDR1 and CDR2: SGHRS and YFSETQ. CDR3 sequence (DNA): TGCGCCAGCAGCTTGGGACAGGGGAACTATGGCTACACCTTC. This gives the protein CASSLGQGNYGYTF.

In regard to this clone: The same CDR3 also results from other DNA sequences found in this sample. The CDR3 coding sequence is TGCAGCGTTGTTGGGCGGGCGAACACTGAAGCTTTCTTT. It is translated as CSVVGRANTEAFF. The chain recombines TRBV29-1 with TRBJ1-1; D remains unclear. V lost 4 bases and J lost 1, with 10 bases in between. Germline CDR1 SQVTM, CDR2 ANQGSEA. This CDR3 is built from 13 residues.

This clone occurred a few times. The chain carries TRBV14 and TRBJ2-1; 11 nucleotides align to TRBD1. The germline V gene has CDR1 SGHDN and CDR2 FVKESK. J was trimmed by 8 bases and V by 3 bases; bases with no gene match: 12. CDR3 size: 17 residues. The CDR3 DNA sequence: TGTGCCAGCAGCCAGCGAAGGGGGACAGGGGGTATGCATGAGCAGTTCTTC. The encoded protein is CASSQRRGTGGMHEQFF.

The chain carries TRBV15 and TRBJ1-5; no firm D call. CDR1 is LNHNV, CDR2 YYDKDF, per germline (reference sequence). The CDR3 is made up of 13 amino acids. Trimming took off 0 bases at V and 5 bases at J, with 5 bases between the two ends. CDR3 sequence reads: CATSRDVDQPQHF. The DNA of the CDR3 is TGTGCCACCAGCAGAGATGTGGATCAGCCCCAGCATTTT. Supplemented by reference TRBV15 and TRBJ1-5, the full variable domain reads DAMVIQNPRYQVTQFGKPVTLSCSQTLNHNVMYWYQQKSSQAPKLLFHYYDKDFNNEADTPDNFQSRRPNTSFCFLDIRSPGLGDTAMYLCATSRDVDQPQHFGDGTRLSIL.

The gene calls are TRBV28 and TRBJ2-5; D may be TRBD1 (5 bases). V lost 6 bases and J 2 bases, leaving 13 bases between the germline ends. Per germline, CDR1 MDHEN and CDR2 SYDVKM. CDR3 size: 14 residues. CDR3 loop: CASSPAGPQETQYF. Here the CDR3 DNA reads TGTGCCAGCAGCCCGGCAGGGCCTCAAGAGACCCAGTACTTC.

This clone was detected a few times. The chain employs TRBV4-1 and TRBJ2-7; D is unclear. Looked up from germline, CDR1 is MGHRA and CDR2 is YSYEKL. Trimming pared 2 bases from V and 0 bases from J, leaving 8 bases between. The CDR3 contains 14 residues. CDR3 sequence: CASSQRQDSYEQYF. The CDR3, as DNA: TGCGCCAGCAGCCAAAGGCAGGACTCCTACGAGCAGTACTTC.

The CDR3 bases are TGTGCCAGCTCACCACTCGGGAATGTTAAAGAGACCCAGTACTTC. Encoded protein: CASSPLGNVKETQYF. The chain links TRBV18 to TRBJ2-5, with D perhaps TRBD2 (5 bases). The CDR3 has 15 amino acids. V lost 1 base, J lost 3 bases, and 12 bases lay in between. CDR1 is KGHSH and CDR2 is LQKENI in the germline V gene.

This clone turned up a few times. The chain has TRBV7-9 and TRBJ2-3, with 7 bases fitting TRBD2. CDR3 size: 15 residues. The germline gives CDR1 SEHNR, CDR2 FQNEAQ (reference sequence). V lost 3 bases and J lost 0; bases outside the gene matches: 3. The CDR3 is CASSLGSGSTDTQYF. CDR3 nucleotides: TGTGCCAGCAGCTTGGGTAGCGGGAGCACAGATACGCAGTATTTT.

This clone has a handful of counts. The chain joins TRBV5-1 to TRBJ2-7; 9 positions match TRBD2. Per the germline V gene, CDR1 is SGHRS and CDR2 is YFSETQ. J was trimmed by 4 bases and V by 1 base; bases with no gene match: 3. The CDR3 has 14 residues. The CDR3 reads CASSLNLAGYEQYF. CDR3 DNA: TGCGCCAGCAGCTTGAACCTAGCGGGATACGAGCAGTACTTC. The full variable domain, with the rest looked up from reference TRBV5-1 and TRBJ2-7, is KAGVTQTPRYLIKTRGQQVTLSCSPISGHRSVSWYQQTPGQGLQFLFEYFSETQRNKGNFPGRFSGRQFSNSRSEMNVSTLELGDSALYLCASSLNLAGYEQYFGPGTRLTVT.

This clone turned up a few times. The rearrangement joins TRBV7-2 to TRBJ1-1; no reliable D call. Trimming stripped 3 bases from V and 1 base from J, with 6 bases between. CDR1 SGHTA and CDR2 FQGNSA come from the germline V gene. The CDR3 sequence is 13 residues long. The CDR3 DNA reads as TGTGCCAGCAGCTTCCAGAGGAACACTGAAGCTTTCTTT. Its protein product is CASSFQRNTEAFF. Full variable domain (missing parts from reference TRBV7-2 and TRBJ1-1): GAGVSQSPSNKVTEKGKDVELRCDPISGHTALYWYRQSLGQGLEFLIYFQGNSAPDKSGLPSDRFSAERTGGSVSTLTIQRTQQEDSAVYLCASSFQRNTEAFFGQGTRLTVV.

This clone was found a few times. This chain joins TRBV15 and TRBJ2-5; D may correspond to TRBD1 or TRBD2 (6 bases each). CDR3 length: 15 residues. Germline V lookup: CDR1 LNHNV, CDR2 YYDKDF (reference sequence). V was pared by 5 bases and J by 3 bases, with 16 bases between. CDR3 coding DNA: TGTGCCACCAGCCCGAGGAGGGGGTTTGAAGAGACCCAGTACTTC. It yields the protein CATSPRRGFEETQYF.

This sequence joins TRBV7-2 and TRBJ2-5, with TRBD2 matching over 10 bases. CDR3 length equals 19 residues. The junction had 19 bases not matched to a gene; V was cut back by 4 bases and J by 5 bases. CDR1 SGHTA and CDR2 FQGNSA come from the germline V gene. CDR3 nucleotides: TGTGCCAGCAGCTCCCTCCCACCTAGCGGGAGCTGGGTAGCGGAGACCCAGTACTTC. Amino acid sequence: CASSSLPPSGSWVAETQYF.

This clone was picked up a small number of times. The chain uses TRBV4-2 and TRBJ2-1, with 7 bases lining up with TRBD2. CDR3 length: 17 residues. The germline CDR1 and CDR2 sequences are LGHNA and YNFKEQ. J gave up 3 bases and V 0 bases, and 8 bases lay outside the gene matches. CDR3 DNA sequence: TGTGCCAGCAGCCAAGATAACCCGGGAGGCTACTACAATGAGCAGTTCTTC. Protein product: CASSQDNPGGYYNEQFF.

This clone has only a few counts. This chain uses TRBV29-1 with TRBJ2-5; the D gene is possibly TRBD2 (5 bases). The V gene's germline CDR1 is SQVTM and CDR2 ANQGSEA. V lost 5 bases and J lost 0, with 10 bases in between. This CDR3 has 13 residues. DNA for the CDR3: TGCAGCGTTTTACCGGGATACCAAGAGACCCAGTACTTC. Protein: CSVLPGYQETQYF.